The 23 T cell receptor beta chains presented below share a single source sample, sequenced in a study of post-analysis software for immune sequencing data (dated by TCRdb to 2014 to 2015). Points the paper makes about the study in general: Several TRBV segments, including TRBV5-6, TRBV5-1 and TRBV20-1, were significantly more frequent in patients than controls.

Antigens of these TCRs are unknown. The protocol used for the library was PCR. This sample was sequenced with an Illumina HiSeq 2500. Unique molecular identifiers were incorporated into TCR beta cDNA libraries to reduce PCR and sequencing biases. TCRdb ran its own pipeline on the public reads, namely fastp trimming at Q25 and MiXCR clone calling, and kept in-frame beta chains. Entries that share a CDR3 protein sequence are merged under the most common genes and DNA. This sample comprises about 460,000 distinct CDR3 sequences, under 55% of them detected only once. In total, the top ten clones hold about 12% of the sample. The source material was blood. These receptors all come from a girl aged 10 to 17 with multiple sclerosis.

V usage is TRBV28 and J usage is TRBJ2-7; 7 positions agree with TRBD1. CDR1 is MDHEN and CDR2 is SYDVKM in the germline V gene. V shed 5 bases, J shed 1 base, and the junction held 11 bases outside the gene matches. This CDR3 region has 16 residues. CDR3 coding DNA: TGTGCCAGCAGTCCGAACAGGGGAAAACGGTCCTACGAGCAGTACTTC. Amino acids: CASSPNRGKRSYEQYF.

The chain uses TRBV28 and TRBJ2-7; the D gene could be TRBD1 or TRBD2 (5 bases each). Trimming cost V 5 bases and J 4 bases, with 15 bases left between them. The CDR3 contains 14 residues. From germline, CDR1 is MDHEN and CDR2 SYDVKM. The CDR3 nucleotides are TGTGCCAGCAGTGCGCCCAGGGAGCTGTACGAGCAGTACTTC. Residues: CASSAPRELYEQYF.

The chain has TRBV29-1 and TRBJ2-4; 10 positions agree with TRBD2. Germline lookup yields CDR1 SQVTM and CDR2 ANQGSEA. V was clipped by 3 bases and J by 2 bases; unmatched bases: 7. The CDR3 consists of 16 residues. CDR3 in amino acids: CSVDFRTSGTKNIQYF. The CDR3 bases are TGCAGCGTTGATTTTAGGACTAGCGGAACCAAAAACATTCAGTACTTC.

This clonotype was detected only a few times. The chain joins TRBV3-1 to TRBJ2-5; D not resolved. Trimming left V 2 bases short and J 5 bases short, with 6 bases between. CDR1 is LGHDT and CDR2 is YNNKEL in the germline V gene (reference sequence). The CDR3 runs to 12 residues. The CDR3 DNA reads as TGTGCCAGCAGCCAAAGAATGGAGACCCAGTACTTC. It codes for CASSQRMETQYF.

CDR3 sequence: CASSSGTSAHNEQFF. CDR3 in DNA: TGTGCCAGCAGCTCCGGGACTAGCGCTCACAATGAGCAGTTCTTC. V is TRBV11-1 and J is TRBJ2-1, with TRBD2 identical over 10 bases. V lost 4 bases, J lost 5 bases, and 5 bases stayed unmatched. The CDR3 has 15 residues. Germline V gene lookup returns CDR1 SGHAT and CDR2 FQDESV (reference sequence).

CDR3: CATSRDNYSGYTF. The DNA for the CDR3 is TGTGCCACCAGCAGAGATAACTACTCTGGCTACACCTTC. This rearrangement joins TRBV15 to TRBJ1-2; the D is unclear. V dropped 0 bases and J dropped 7 bases, with 9 bases sitting between them. Germline V CDR1 and CDR2: LNHNV, YYDKDF (reference sequence). The CDR3 is 13 residues long.

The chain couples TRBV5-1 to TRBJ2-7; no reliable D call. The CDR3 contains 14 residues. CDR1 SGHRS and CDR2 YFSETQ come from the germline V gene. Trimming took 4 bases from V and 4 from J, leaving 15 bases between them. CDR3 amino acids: CASSPRGPEYEQYF. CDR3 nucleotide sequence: TGCGCCAGCAGCCCCCGCGGCCCGGAATACGAGCAGTACTTC.

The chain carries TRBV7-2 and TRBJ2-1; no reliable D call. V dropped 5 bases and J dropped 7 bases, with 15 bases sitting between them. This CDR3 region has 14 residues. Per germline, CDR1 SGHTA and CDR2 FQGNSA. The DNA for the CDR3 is TGTGCCAGCAGCCCCCACGGGCGTAGGAATGAGCAGTTCTTC. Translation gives CASSPHGRRNEQFF.

CDR3 amino acids: CASRGGTANYGYTF. DNA for the CDR3: TGTGCCAGCAGGGGCGGAACAGCTAACTATGGCTACACCTTC. The rearrangement links TRBV27 to TRBJ1-2; D unresolved. Per the germline V gene, CDR1 is MNHEY and CDR2 is SMNVEV (reference sequence). The CDR3 is 14 residues long. Trimming removed 6 bases from V and 0 bases from J, with 11 bases in between.

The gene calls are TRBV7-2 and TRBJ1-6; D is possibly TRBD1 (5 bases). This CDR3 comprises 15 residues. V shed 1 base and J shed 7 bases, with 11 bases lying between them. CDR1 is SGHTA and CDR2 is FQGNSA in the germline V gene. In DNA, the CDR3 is TGTGCCAGCAGCTTAGAGTTCAGGGCAAATTCACCCCTCCACTTT. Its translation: CASSLEFRANSPLHF.

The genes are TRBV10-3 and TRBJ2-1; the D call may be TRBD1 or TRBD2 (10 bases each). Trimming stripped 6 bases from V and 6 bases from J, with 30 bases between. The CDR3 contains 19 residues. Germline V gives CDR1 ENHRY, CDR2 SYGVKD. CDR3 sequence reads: CAIRSGTGVKAGGPNEQFF. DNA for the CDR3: TGTGCCATCAGAAGCGGGACAGGGGTGAAAGCGGGAGGGCCCAATGAGCAGTTCTTC.

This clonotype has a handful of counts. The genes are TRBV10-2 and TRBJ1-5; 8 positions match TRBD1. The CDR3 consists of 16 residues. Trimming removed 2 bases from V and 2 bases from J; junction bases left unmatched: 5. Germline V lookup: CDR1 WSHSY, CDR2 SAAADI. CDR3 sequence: CASSEGQGFGNQPQHF. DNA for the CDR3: TGCGCCAGCAGTGAGGGACAGGGTTTTGGCAATCAGCCCCAGCATTTT.

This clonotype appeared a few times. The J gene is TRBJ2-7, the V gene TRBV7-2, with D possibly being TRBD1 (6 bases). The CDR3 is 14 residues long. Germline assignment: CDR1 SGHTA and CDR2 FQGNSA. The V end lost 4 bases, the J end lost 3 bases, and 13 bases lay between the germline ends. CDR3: CASSSLTGRYEQYF. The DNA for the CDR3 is TGTGCCAGCAGCTCCCTTACAGGGCGCTACGAGCAGTACTTC.

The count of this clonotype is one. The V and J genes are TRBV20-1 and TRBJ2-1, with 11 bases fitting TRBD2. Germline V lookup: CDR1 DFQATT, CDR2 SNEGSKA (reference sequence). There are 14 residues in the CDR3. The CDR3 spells CSGGGTSGYNEQFF. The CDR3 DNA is TGCAGCGGGGGGGGGACTAGCGGTTACAATGAGCAGTTCTTC.

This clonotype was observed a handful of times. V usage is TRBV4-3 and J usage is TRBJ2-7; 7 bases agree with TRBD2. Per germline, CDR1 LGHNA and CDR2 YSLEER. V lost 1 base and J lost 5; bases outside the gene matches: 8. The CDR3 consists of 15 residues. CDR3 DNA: TGCGCCAGCAGCCAAGCTCGAACGGGAGGAGACGAGCAGTACTTC. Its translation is CASSQARTGGDEQYF.

The chain's CDR3 is CASKGTGSLLSGGYTF. Here the CDR3 DNA reads TGTGCCAGCAAGGGGACAGGGTCTCTTCTTAGTGGAGGCTACACCTTC. The chain links TRBV27 to TRBJ1-2, with 9 nucleotides matching TRBD1. Unmatched junction bases numbered 17, after V lost 7 bases and J lost 8 bases. CDR1 and CDR2 from the germline V gene are MNHEY and SMNVEV (reference sequence). This CDR3 region has 16 residues.

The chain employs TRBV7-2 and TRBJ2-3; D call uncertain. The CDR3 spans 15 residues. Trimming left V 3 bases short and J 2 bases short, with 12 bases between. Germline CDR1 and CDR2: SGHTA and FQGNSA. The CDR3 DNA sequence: TGTGCCAGCAGCTTCCAGACCCAATACACAGATACGCAGTATTTT. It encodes CASSFQTQYTDTQYF.

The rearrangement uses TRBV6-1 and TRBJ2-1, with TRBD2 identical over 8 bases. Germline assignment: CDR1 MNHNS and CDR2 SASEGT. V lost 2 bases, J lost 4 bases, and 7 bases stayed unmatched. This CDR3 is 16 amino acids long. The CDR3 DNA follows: TGTGCCAGCAGTGAATCTTCGGGACTAGGTTACAATGAGCAGTTCTTC. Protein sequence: CASSESSGLGYNEQFF.

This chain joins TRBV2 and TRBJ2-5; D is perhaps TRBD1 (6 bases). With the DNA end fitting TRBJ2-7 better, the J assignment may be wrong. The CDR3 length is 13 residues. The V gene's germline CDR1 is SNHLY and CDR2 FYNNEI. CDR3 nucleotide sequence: TGTGCCAGCGGGAACAGGGAAGCCCACGAGCAGTACTTC. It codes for CASGNREAHEQYF.

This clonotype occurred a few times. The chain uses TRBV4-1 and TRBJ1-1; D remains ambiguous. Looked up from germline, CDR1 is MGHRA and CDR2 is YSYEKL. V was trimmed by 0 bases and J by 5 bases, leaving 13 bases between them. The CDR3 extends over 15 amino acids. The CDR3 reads CASSQDLGPGTEAFF. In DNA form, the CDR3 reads TGCGCCAGCAGCCAAGATCTGGGTCCGGGGACTGAAGCTTTCTTT.

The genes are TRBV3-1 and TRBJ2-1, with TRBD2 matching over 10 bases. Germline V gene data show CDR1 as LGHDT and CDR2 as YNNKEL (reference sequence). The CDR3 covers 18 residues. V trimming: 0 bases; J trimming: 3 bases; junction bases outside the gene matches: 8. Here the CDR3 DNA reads TGTGCCAGCAGCCAAGAAAGCGGGAGGGCCTGGGGCTACAATGAGCAGTTCTTC. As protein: CASSQESGRAWGYNEQFF.

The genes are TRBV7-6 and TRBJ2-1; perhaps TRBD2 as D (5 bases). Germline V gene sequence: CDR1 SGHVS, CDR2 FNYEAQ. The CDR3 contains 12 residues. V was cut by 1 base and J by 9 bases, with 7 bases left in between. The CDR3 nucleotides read TGTGCCAGCAGCTTAGGAGAGGGTGAGCAGTTCTTC. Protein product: CASSLGEGEQFF.

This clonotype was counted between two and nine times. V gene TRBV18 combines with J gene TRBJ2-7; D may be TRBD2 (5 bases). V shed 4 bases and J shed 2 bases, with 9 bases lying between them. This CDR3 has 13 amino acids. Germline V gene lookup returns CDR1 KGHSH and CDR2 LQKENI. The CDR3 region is CASSQADTYEQYF. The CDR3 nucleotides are TGTGCCAGCTCACAAGCGGATACCTACGAGCAGTACTTC.